Presented here are 11 T cell receptor beta chains from one specimen sequenced in a study of early T cells in non-severe SARS-CoV-2 infection. TCRdb re-called the 5' RACE reads through MiXCR, storing one row per CDR3 protein. This table holds around 92,000 distinct CDR3 sequences, roughly 11% found once. Sequenced input: whole blood. The receptors were sampled from an adult who was a healthcare worker with PCR-confirmed SARS-CoV-2 infection or an uninfected control (not recorded which).

This clonotype came up many times. The chain couples TRBV9 to TRBJ2-3; possibly TRBD2 for D (6 bases). Trimming pared 3 bases from V and 4 bases from J, leaving 18 bases between. Germline V gene data show CDR1 as SGDLS and CDR2 as YYNGEE. The CDR3 consists of 16 residues. The CDR3 DNA sequence: TGTGCCAGCAGCGCCTCGTCGGGGGAGATAGCAGATACGCAGTATTTT. This codes for CASSASSGEIADTQYF.

The rearrangement uses TRBV2 and TRBJ1-1; D call uncertain. Germline V gene sequence: CDR1 SNHLY, CDR2 FYNNEI. CDR3 length: 14 amino acids. The V end lost 5 bases, the J end lost 6 bases, and 16 bases lay between the germline ends. The CDR3 region has the DNA TGTGCCAGCAGTTTAGTCCCGAGAATGGCTGAAGCTTTCTTT. It specifies CASSLVPRMAEAFF.

Ten or more counts support this clonotype. This chain uses TRBV7-9 with TRBJ1-6; unclear D gene. The V end lost 5 bases, the J end lost 8 bases, and 10 bases lay between the germline ends. Germline CDR1 reads SEHNR; CDR2 reads FQNEAQ (reference sequence). This CDR3 has 13 amino acids. Written as DNA, the CDR3 is TGTGCCAGCAGCCTGTCGGCGGATTCACCCCTCCACTTT. This sequence encodes CASSLSADSPLHF.

V and J are TRBV10-1 and TRBJ2-7; TRBD1 might be the D (6 bases). Germline loops: CDR1 WNHNN, CDR2 SYGVQD (reference sequence). Between the trimmed V and J ends, which lost 4 bases and 5 bases, there was a span of 15 bases. The CDR3 runs to 14 residues. CDR3 sequence reads: CASSASRGLHEQYF. The CDR3 region has the DNA TGCGCCAGCAGTGCGTCGAGGGGGTTGCACGAGCAGTACTTC.

This clonotype was counted only a few times. The V gene is TRBV5-1, the J gene TRBJ2-5; TRBD2 matches 13 bases. Germline CDR1 is SGHRS and CDR2 is YFSETQ. The CDR3 loop spans 15 amino acids. The J segment lost 5 bases and the V segment lost 4 bases, leaving 5 bases of the junction unmatched. The CDR3 is CASSPGLAGAETQYF. CDR3 sequence (DNA): TGCGCCAGCAGCCCTGGACTAGCGGGAGCGGAGACCCAGTACTTC.

This clonotype was picked up a small number of times. This rearrangement joins TRBV20-1 to TRBJ1-5; D is possibly TRBD1 (5 bases). Germline values: CDR1 DFQATT, CDR2 SNEGSKA (reference sequence). This CDR3 has 15 amino acids. V was cut by 1 base and J by 2 bases, with 12 bases left in between. CDR3 DNA: TGCAGTGCTAGAGTAGGGGTGGATGGCAATCAGCCCCAGCATTTT. Protein sequence: CSARVGVDGNQPQHF.

The V gene is TRBV9, the J gene TRBJ1-2; 9 nucleotides align to TRBD1. J was trimmed by 7 bases and V by 4 bases; bases with no gene match: 14. CDR3 length: 16 residues. CDR1 and CDR2 from the germline V gene are SGDLS and YYNGEE. Here the CDR3 DNA reads TGTGCCAGCAGCTCACACCGGGACAGGGCGCAGGGTGGCTACACCTTC. This translates into CASSSHRDRAQGGYTF. Filled out from reference TRBV9 and TRBJ1-2, the complete variable domain reads DSGVTQTPKHLITATGQRVTLRCSPRSGDLSVYWYQQSLDQGLQFLIQYYNGEERAKGNILERFSAQQFPDLHSELNLSSLELGDSALYFCASSSHRDRAQGGYTFGSGTRLTVV.

This clonotype was counted many times. The chain employs TRBV6-5 and TRBJ1-1; D gene unclear. The CDR3 is 15 amino acids. The germline gives CDR1 MNHEY, CDR2 SVGAGI. Trimming pared 5 bases from V and 1 base from J, leaving 14 bases between. The CDR3 region is CASSPGPRPNTEAFF. Written as DNA, the CDR3 is TGTGCCAGCAGTCCCGGGCCCCGACCGAACACTGAAGCTTTCTTT.

This clonotype was counted only a few times. The chain links TRBV28 to TRBJ1-5; 11 nucleotides align to TRBD1. The V gene end was trimmed by 6 bases and the J gene end by 2 bases; junction bases not matched to a gene: 6. The CDR3 sequence is 16 residues long. Germline values: CDR1 MDHEN, CDR2 SYDVKM. CDR3 DNA sequence: TGTGCCAGCAGACCCAGGGGACAGGGGGGCAATCAGCCCCAGCATTTT. Protein product: CASRPRGQGGNQPQHF. The full variable domain, completed using reference TRBV28 and TRBJ1-5, is DVKVTQSSRYLVKRTGEKVFLECVQDMDHENMFWYRQDPGLGLRLIYFSYDVKMKEKGDIPEGYSVSREKKERFSLILESASTNQTSMYLCASRPRGQGGNQPQHFGDGTRLSIL.

This clonotype has a count of ten or more. Here the CDR3 reads CASSTRGRDTEAFF. CDR3 in DNA: TGTGCCAGCAGCACGAGGGGTCGGGACACTGAAGCTTTCTTT. The rearrangement joins TRBV7-2 to TRBJ1-1, with D possibly TRBD1 on 5 matching bases. This CDR3 is 14 amino acids long. Germline assignment: CDR1 SGHTA and CDR2 FQGNSA. The V end was cut by 5 bases, the J end by 3 bases, with 13 bases between.

V gene TRBV12-3 or TRBV12-4 combines with J gene TRBJ1-5, with D possibly TRBD1 on 5 matching bases. Trimming took 3 bases from V and 4 from J, leaving 19 bases between them. The CDR3 loop spans 17 amino acids. Here the CDR3 reads CASSFITAGGRNQPQHF. The CDR3 nucleotides are TGTGCCAGCAGTTTTATCACCGCTGGGGGTAGAAATCAGCCCCAGCATTTT.